The T cell receptor (beta chain) described here comes from a study of spatial heterogeneity in lung cancer. Turning to the study itself: A module score for T cells, taken from matched bulk RNA-seq, correlated strongly with TCR transcript counts in tumor regions. The average count in raw reads for each unique TCR and UMI combination exceeded eight appearances.

TCRdb reprocessed the 5' RACE reads with MiXCR, giving one entry per CDR3 protein. The profile shows around 18,000 distinct CDR3 sequences, 5% to 7% of them singletons. This clonotype was observed many times. Antigen specificity is unknown. CDR1 is MDHEN and CDR2 is SYDVKM in the germline V gene. The CDR3 has 16 residues. V lost 1 base to trimming and J lost 6 bases; unmatched junction nucleotides: 7. The study's findings and limits: Intratumoral expanded alpha and beta TCR counts were found to track tumor mutation counts.

Time point in this sample: sample taken at primary tumor resection. There were 70 to 80 donors, all of them untreated patients with early-stage non-small cell lung cancer. Frozen PBMC, nontumor lung or tumor provided whole RNA, which was sequenced unsorted. The input for sequencing was lung tumor tissue, taken at surgery. The chain joins TRBV28 to TRBJ2-2; TRBD1 matches at 8 bases. The clonotype comes from a female donor with early-stage non-small cell lung cancer. In DNA, the CDR3 is TGTGCCAGCAGTTTATTGGCCAGGGGGCAGGCCGGGGAGCTGTTTTTT. It codes for CASSLLARGQAGELFF.